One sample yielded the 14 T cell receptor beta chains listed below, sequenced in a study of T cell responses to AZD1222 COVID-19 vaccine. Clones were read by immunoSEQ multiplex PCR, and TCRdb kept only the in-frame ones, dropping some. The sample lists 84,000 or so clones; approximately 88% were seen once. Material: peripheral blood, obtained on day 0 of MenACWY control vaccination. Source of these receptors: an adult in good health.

The CDR3 nucleotides read TGTGCCAGCAGACCCCGGGACGGCTATAATTCACCCCTCCACTTT. Translation gives CASRPRDGYNSPLHF. The rearrangement links TRBV27 to TRBJ1-6, with TRBD1 as a possible D gene (5 bases). Trimming left V 6 bases short and J 3 bases short, with 12 bases between. The CDR3 is made up of 15 amino acids. Germline loops: CDR1 MNHEY, CDR2 SMNVEV (reference sequence).

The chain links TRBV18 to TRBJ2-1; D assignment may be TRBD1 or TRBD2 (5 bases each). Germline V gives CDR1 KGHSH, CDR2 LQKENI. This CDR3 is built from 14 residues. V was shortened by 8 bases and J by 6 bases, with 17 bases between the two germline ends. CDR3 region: CASRPPAGTNEQFF. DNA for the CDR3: TGTGCCAGCCGTCCCCCTGCAGGGACCAATGAGCAGTTCTTC.

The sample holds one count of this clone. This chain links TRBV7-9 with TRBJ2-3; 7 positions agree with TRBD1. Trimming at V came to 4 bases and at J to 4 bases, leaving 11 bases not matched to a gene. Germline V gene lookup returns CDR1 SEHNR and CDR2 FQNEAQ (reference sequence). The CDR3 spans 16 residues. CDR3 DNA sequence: TGTGCCAGCAGCTCCCGGACAGGAAGGATCGCAGATACGCAGTATTTT. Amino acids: CASSSRTGRIADTQYF.

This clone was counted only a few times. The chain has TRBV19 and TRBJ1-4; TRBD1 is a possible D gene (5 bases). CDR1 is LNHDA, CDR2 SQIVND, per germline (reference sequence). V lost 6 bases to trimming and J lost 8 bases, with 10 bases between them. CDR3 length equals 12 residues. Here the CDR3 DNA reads TGTGCCAGTAGGCCCCGGGGCGAAAAACTGTTTTTT. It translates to CASRPRGEKLFF.

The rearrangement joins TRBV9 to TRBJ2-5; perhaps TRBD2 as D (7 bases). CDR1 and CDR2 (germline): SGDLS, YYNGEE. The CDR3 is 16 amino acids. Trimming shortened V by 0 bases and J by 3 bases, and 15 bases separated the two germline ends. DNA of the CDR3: TGTGCCAGCAGCGTAGCGGGGGGCTTAGGGGAAGAGACCCAGTACTTC. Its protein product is CASSVAGGLGEETQYF.

CDR3 sequence (DNA): TGTGCCAGCAGTTATTCCCCGGGCTCTGGCTACACCTTC. Its protein is CASSYSPGSGYTF. The gene calls are TRBV12-3 or TRBV12-4 and TRBJ1-2, with D uncertain. Trimming took 4 bases from V and 7 from J, leaving 13 bases between them. The CDR3 sequence is 13 residues long.

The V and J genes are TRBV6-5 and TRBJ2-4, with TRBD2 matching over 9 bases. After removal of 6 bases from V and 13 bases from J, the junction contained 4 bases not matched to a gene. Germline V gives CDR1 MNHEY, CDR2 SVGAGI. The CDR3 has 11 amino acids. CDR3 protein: CASRLAGDQYF. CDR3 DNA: TGTGCCAGCAGGTTAGCGGGGGACCAGTACTTC.

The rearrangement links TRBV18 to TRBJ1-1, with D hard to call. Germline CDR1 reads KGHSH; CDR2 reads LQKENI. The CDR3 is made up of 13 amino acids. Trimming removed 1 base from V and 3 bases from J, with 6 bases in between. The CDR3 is CASSPHDYTEAFF. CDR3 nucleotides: TGTGCCAGCTCACCACACGATTACACTGAAGCTTTCTTT.

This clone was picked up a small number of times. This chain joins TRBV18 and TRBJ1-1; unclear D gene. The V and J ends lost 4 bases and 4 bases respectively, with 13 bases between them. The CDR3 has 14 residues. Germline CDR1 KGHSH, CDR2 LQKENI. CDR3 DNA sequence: TGTGCCAGCTCACACGAGGAGTCTCTCACTGAAGCTTTCTTT. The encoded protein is CASSHEESLTEAFF.

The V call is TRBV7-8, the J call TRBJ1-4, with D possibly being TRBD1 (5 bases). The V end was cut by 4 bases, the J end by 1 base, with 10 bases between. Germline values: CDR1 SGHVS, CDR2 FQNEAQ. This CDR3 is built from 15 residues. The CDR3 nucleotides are TGTGCCAGCAGCTCCCCGGGGGGAACTAATGAAAAACTGTTTTTT. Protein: CASSSPGGTNEKLFF.

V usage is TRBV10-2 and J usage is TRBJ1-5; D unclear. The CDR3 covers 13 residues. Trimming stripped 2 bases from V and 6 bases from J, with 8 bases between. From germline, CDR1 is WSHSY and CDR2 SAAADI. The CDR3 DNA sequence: TGCGCCAGCAGTGAGGGGGTAACTCAGCCCCAGCATTTT. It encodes CASSEGVTQPQHF.

The CDR3 DNA is TGCGCCAGCAGCTTGGGGACGGTTGGGAGCAATCAGCCCCAGCATTTT. Translating it yields CASSLGTVGSNQPQHF. The genes are TRBV5-1 and TRBJ1-5; D ambiguous. The CDR3 contains 16 residues. From germline, CDR1 is SGHRS and CDR2 YFSETQ. The germline V and J ends were trimmed by 0 bases and 1 base, with 11 bases remaining between them.

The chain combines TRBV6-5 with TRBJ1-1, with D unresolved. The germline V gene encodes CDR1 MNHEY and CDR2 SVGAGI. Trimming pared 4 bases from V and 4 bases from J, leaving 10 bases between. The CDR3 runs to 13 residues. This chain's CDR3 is CASSFRETTEAFF. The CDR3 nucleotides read TGTGCCAGCAGTTTTAGGGAAACCACTGAAGCTTTCTTT.

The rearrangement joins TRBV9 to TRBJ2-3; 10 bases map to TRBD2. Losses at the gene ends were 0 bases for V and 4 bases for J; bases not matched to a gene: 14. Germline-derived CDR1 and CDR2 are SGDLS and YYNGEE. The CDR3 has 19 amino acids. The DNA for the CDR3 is TGTGCCAGCAGCGTAGCCAGCGGGGGGGCCGGTTCAGCAGCAGATACGCAGTATTTT. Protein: CASSVASGGAGSAADTQYF.